Below, 9 T cell receptor beta chains from the same sample are listed, as sequenced in a study of blood T cells in healthy people across ages. A J-beta primer mix and a sample-barcoded 5' primer were used in a second PCR of roughly 7 to 12 cycles. MiXCR, run by TCRdb on the 5' RACE reads, gives a single entry per CDR3 protein. Of roughly 1.9 million distinct CDR3 sequences in the sample, about 39% are singletons; the top ten hold 20% to 25%. Sequences were obtained from blood. The receptors derive from a human donor in good health.

The chain links TRBV9 to TRBJ2-5; D might be TRBD2 (5 bases). V gave up 2 bases and J gave up 2 bases, with 7 bases separating them. This CDR3 contains 13 residues. Germline V lookup: CDR1 SGDLS, CDR2 YYNGEE. CDR3 residues: CASSVGNQETQYF. The CDR3 DNA reads TGTGCCAGCAGCGTCGGGAATCAAGAGACCCAGTACTTC.

The chain joins TRBV7-2 to TRBJ1-5, with 7 positions matching TRBD1. Germline trimming cut 5 bases from V and 3 bases from J; bases unmatched to any gene: 7. Germline values: CDR1 SGHTA, CDR2 FQGNSA. The CDR3 sequence is 15 residues long. The DNA of the CDR3 is TGTGCCAGCAGCGCCGGACAGGAAATCAATCAGCCCCAGCATTTT. Translation: CASSAGQEINQPQHF.

This clonotype turned up a few times. The chain has TRBV6-6 and TRBJ1-2, with D hard to call. Germline assignment: CDR1 MNHNY and CDR2 SVGAGI (reference sequence). V was trimmed by 0 bases and J by 7 bases, leaving 9 bases between them. The CDR3 is 13 amino acids. The CDR3 spells CASSYSGSGGYTF. In nucleotides, the CDR3 is TGTGCCAGCAGTTACTCAGGGTCGGGTGGCTACACCTTC.

The V call is TRBV7-8, the J call TRBJ1-1, with a weak D call TRBD1 (5 bases). The ends were cut back, 2 bases at V and 2 bases at J, with 18 bases in the middle. The CDR3 loop spans 17 amino acids. Germline V gene lookup returns CDR1 SGHVS and CDR2 FQNEAQ. In nucleotides, the CDR3 is TGTGCCAGCAGCTTAACGAGCGGAGGGGTCAGAAACACTGAAGCTTTCTTT. This gives the protein CASSLTSGGVRNTEAFF. Looking up the rest from reference TRBV7-8 and TRBJ1-1 gives the full variable domain: GAGVSQSPRYKVAKRGQDVALRCDPISGHVSLFWYQQALGQGPEFLTYFQNEAQLDKSGLPSDRFFAERPEGSVSTLKIQRTQQEDSAVYLCASSLTSGGVRNTEAFFGQGTRLTVV.

The V call is TRBV6-2 or TRBV6-3, the J call TRBJ1-1; 9 nucleotides align to TRBD1. The germline gives CDR1 MNHEY, CDR2 SVGEGT. The CDR3 is 13 residues long. The ends lost 6 bases at V and 7 bases at J; junction bases unmatched: 6. CDR3 sequence (DNA): TGTGCCAGCAGATGGGACAGGGTCGGTGAAGCTTTCTTT. Protein: CASRWDRVGEAFF.

The chain uses TRBV20-1 and TRBJ2-3; no definite D call. CDR3 length equals 13 residues. Germline-derived CDR1 and CDR2 are DFQATT and SNEGSKA (reference sequence). Trimming removed 2 bases at V and 5 bases at J, with 11 bases between. The CDR3 region is CSARWGSGDTQYF. As DNA, the CDR3 is TGCAGTGCTAGATGGGGATCCGGAGATACGCAGTATTTT.

V usage is TRBV4-1 and J usage is TRBJ2-5, with D uncertain. The CDR3 loop spans 14 amino acids. CDR1 and CDR2 (germline): MGHRA, YSYEKL. Trimming took off 3 bases at V and 7 bases at J, with 15 bases between the two ends. The CDR3 sequence: CASSHLGPRPTQYF. The CDR3 DNA is TGCGCCAGCAGCCATCTAGGGCCAAGACCGACCCAGTACTTC.

The chain links TRBV9 to TRBJ2-1; 14 nucleotides align to TRBD2. With 3 bases clipped from V and 9 bases from J, the junction kept 11 bases outside the gene matches. The CDR3 is made up of 17 amino acids. Germline lookup yields CDR1 SGDLS and CDR2 YYNGEE. Here the CDR3 DNA reads TGTGCCAGCAGCGCCCGGCTGACTAGCGGGGGGGCGGTTGAGCAGTTCTTC. This encodes CASSARLTSGGAVEQFF.

The chain is built from TRBV12-3 or TRBV12-4 and TRBJ2-7; D is ambiguous. V dropped 3 bases and J dropped 6 bases, with 12 bases sitting between them. The length of the CDR3 is 13 residues. The CDR3 DNA reads TGTGCCAGCAGTTTGCAGCTTTTGAGCGAGCAGTACTTC. Its protein is CASSLQLLSEQYF.